What follows describes a single T cell receptor beta chain. Its specificity is not known. This entry is derived from a study of breast tumors, draining lymph nodes, adjacent tissues. Findings of the study overall: Tumors had less TCR diversity than lymph nodes, more than nontumor tissue.

TCRdb processed the multiplex PCR reads anew with MiXCR; each CDR3 protein has one entry. The data show 75,000 to 100,000 distinct CDR3 sequences, with roughly 19% seen just once and about 2.4% held by the top ten. CDR3 length equals 18 residues. With 2 bases clipped from V and 4 bases from J, the junction kept 10 bases outside the gene matches. Germline V gene data show CDR1 as MDHEN and CDR2 as SYDVKM. Axillary draining lymph nodes of breast cancer patients supplied the node samples. The TCR originated in a female donor with breast cancer. Some clones in this sample may be carry-over from other donors' samples. The chain is built from TRBV28 and TRBJ2-5; 13 bases are shared with TRBD2. The sequencing input was axillary lymph node tissue. This CDR3 is CASSLAKIGTSGTETQYF. DNA of the CDR3: TGTGCCAGCAGTTTAGCTAAAATTGGGACTAGCGGGACAGAGACCCAGTACTTC. The whole variable domain, remainder taken from reference TRBV28 and TRBJ2-5, is DVKVTQSSRYLVKRTGEKVFLECVQDMDHENMFWYRQDPGLGLRLIYFSYDVKMKEKGDIPEGYSVSREKKERFSLILESASTNQTSMYLCASSLAKIGTSGTETQYFGPGTRLLVL.